A single sample is the source of the 10 T cell receptor beta chains below, sequenced in a study of Ad26.COV2.S vaccination and SARS-CoV-2 variants. Treatment reported: about 20 received Ad26.COV2.S at low or high dose, single or two shots; about five received placebo; per-sample allocation not given. Sample collection was performed on day 63 after the first vaccine or placebo injection. TCRdb's table, derived via immunoSEQ multiplex PCR, lists solely in-frame clones and lacks some. This sample has hundreds of thousands of clones, with approximately 90% found just once. The sample here was peripheral blood, taken in a trial of Ad26.COV2.S vaccine versus placebo. The origin of the receptors is a person between 18 and 65 years old who received the Ad26.COV2.S COVID-19 vaccine or a placebo.

This rearrangement joins TRBV4-1 to TRBJ2-7, with TRBD1 identical over 9 bases. J gave up 5 bases and V 1 base, and 6 bases lay outside the gene matches. The germline V gene encodes CDR1 MGHRA and CDR2 YSYEKL. The length of the CDR3 is 15 residues. The DNA for the CDR3 is TGCGCCAGCAGCCAAGCCGGGACAGGGAGCCACGAGCAGTACTTC. Translation gives CASSQAGTGSHEQYF.

The CDR3 is CASSPGQVEAFF. CDR3 DNA: TGTGCCAGCAGTCCCGGACAGGTAGAAGCTTTCTTT. The chain couples TRBV12-3 or TRBV12-4 to TRBJ1-1; 7 bases map to TRBD1. The CDR3 covers 12 residues. The J segment lost 8 bases and the V segment lost 5 bases, leaving 5 bases of the junction unmatched.

This sequence joins TRBV5-4 and TRBJ1-2, with D unclear. Deletions cut 0 bases from V and 0 bases from J, with 6 bases between. This CDR3 has 14 residues. The germline CDR1 and CDR2 sequences are SGHNT and YYREEE (reference sequence). The CDR3 sequence: CASSLGGSNYGYTF. CDR3 bases: TGTGCCAGCAGCTTGGGGGGATCTAACTATGGCTACACCTTC.

V gene TRBV15 combines with J gene TRBJ1-4; D not resolved. Deletions cut 0 bases from V and 7 bases from J, with 9 bases between. The germline gives CDR1 LNHNV, CDR2 YYDKDF (reference sequence). The CDR3 is 14 residues long. CDR3 bases: TGTGCCACCAGCAGAGAGGGAACGTCTGAAAAACTGTTTTTT. Translation: CATSREGTSEKLFF.

The chain's CDR3 is CASSFTSGGRINEQFF. DNA of the CDR3: TGTGCCAGCAGCTTCACGAGTGGGGGGCGCATAAATGAGCAGTTCTTC. The chain carries TRBV11-2 and TRBJ2-1; D possibly uses TRBD1 or TRBD2 (6 bases each). V lost 3 bases and J 7 bases, leaving 19 bases between the germline ends. CDR1 is SGHAT, CDR2 FQNNGV, per germline. The CDR3 has 16 residues.

The chain combines TRBV7-9 with TRBJ1-3; the D is unclear. This CDR3 is 13 amino acids long. Germline loops: CDR1 SEHNR, CDR2 FQNEAQ (reference sequence). Between the trimmed V and J ends, which lost 5 bases and 0 bases, there was a span of 5 bases. CDR3: CASSPGSGNTIYF. The CDR3, as DNA: TGTGCCAGCAGCCCAGGCTCTGGAAACACCATATATTTT.

The genes are TRBV9 and TRBJ2-3, with a possible D match to TRBD1 (7 bases). Trimming removed 2 bases from V and 4 bases from J, with 17 bases in between. CDR1 and CDR2 (germline): SGDLS, YYNGEE. This CDR3 has 16 residues. CDR3 sequence reads: CASSVEGASAADTQYF. As DNA, the CDR3 is TGTGCCAGCAGCGTGGAGGGGGCTTCAGCGGCAGATACGCAGTATTTT.

This clone was seen just once. CDR3 nucleotides: TGTGCCATCAGTGAGTCGGGAGGACAGGGGATTCAGTACTTC. Protein sequence: CAISESGGQGIQYF. V gene TRBV10-3 combines with J gene TRBJ2-4; 9 bases match TRBD1. V shed 0 bases, J shed 10 bases, and the junction held 4 bases outside the gene matches. CDR1 is ENHRY, CDR2 SYGVKD, per germline. The CDR3 has 14 amino acids.

CDR3 in amino acids: CASSSTGLGNSPLHF. CDR3 nucleotide sequence: TGTGCCAGCAGCTCTACAGGGCTGGGCAATTCACCCCTCCACTTT. The genes are TRBV5-4 and TRBJ1-6, with D perhaps TRBD1 (6 bases). The CDR3 runs 15 residues. Germline V gives CDR1 SGHNT, CDR2 YYREEE (reference sequence). V gave up 3 bases and J gave up 7 bases, with 14 bases separating them.

The gene calls are TRBV28 and TRBJ2-6; D is possibly TRBD1 (7 bases). The CDR3 extends over 15 amino acids. The germline gives CDR1 MDHEN, CDR2 SYDVKM. V lost 7 bases and J lost 1, with 11 bases in between. CDR3 sequence (DNA): TGTGCCAGCACGGAGGGGGCGTCTGGGGCCAACGTCCTGACTTTC. As protein: CASTEGASGANVLTF.